This T cell receptor (beta chain) was recorded in a study of blood T cell repertoires in COVID-19. Turning to the study itself: T cells, B-cell-depleted T cells, or PBMCs provided the cDNA or gDNA that served as material.

The V and J ends lost 4 bases and 0 bases, in that order; junction bases with no gene match: 10. Germline V lookup: CDR1 SGHNT, CDR2 YYREEE (reference sequence). The CDR3 totals 19 residues. Profiled with immunoSEQ multiplex PCR; TCRdb holds only in-frame clones, not every one. The sample lists 200,000 to 250,000 clones, around three quarters seen once, with 5.5% to 7% in the top ten. This clonotype was sampled from a woman aged 70 to 79 with acute or convalescent COVID-19. The V and J genes are TRBV5-4 and TRBJ2-7; 16 nucleotides align to TRBD2. The sequenced sample was peripheral blood. The CDR3 nucleotides read TGTGCCAGCAGCCACTCGGGACTAGCGGGAGGGCCTAGCTCCTACGAGCAGTACTTC. This translates into CASSHSGLAGGPSSYEQYF.